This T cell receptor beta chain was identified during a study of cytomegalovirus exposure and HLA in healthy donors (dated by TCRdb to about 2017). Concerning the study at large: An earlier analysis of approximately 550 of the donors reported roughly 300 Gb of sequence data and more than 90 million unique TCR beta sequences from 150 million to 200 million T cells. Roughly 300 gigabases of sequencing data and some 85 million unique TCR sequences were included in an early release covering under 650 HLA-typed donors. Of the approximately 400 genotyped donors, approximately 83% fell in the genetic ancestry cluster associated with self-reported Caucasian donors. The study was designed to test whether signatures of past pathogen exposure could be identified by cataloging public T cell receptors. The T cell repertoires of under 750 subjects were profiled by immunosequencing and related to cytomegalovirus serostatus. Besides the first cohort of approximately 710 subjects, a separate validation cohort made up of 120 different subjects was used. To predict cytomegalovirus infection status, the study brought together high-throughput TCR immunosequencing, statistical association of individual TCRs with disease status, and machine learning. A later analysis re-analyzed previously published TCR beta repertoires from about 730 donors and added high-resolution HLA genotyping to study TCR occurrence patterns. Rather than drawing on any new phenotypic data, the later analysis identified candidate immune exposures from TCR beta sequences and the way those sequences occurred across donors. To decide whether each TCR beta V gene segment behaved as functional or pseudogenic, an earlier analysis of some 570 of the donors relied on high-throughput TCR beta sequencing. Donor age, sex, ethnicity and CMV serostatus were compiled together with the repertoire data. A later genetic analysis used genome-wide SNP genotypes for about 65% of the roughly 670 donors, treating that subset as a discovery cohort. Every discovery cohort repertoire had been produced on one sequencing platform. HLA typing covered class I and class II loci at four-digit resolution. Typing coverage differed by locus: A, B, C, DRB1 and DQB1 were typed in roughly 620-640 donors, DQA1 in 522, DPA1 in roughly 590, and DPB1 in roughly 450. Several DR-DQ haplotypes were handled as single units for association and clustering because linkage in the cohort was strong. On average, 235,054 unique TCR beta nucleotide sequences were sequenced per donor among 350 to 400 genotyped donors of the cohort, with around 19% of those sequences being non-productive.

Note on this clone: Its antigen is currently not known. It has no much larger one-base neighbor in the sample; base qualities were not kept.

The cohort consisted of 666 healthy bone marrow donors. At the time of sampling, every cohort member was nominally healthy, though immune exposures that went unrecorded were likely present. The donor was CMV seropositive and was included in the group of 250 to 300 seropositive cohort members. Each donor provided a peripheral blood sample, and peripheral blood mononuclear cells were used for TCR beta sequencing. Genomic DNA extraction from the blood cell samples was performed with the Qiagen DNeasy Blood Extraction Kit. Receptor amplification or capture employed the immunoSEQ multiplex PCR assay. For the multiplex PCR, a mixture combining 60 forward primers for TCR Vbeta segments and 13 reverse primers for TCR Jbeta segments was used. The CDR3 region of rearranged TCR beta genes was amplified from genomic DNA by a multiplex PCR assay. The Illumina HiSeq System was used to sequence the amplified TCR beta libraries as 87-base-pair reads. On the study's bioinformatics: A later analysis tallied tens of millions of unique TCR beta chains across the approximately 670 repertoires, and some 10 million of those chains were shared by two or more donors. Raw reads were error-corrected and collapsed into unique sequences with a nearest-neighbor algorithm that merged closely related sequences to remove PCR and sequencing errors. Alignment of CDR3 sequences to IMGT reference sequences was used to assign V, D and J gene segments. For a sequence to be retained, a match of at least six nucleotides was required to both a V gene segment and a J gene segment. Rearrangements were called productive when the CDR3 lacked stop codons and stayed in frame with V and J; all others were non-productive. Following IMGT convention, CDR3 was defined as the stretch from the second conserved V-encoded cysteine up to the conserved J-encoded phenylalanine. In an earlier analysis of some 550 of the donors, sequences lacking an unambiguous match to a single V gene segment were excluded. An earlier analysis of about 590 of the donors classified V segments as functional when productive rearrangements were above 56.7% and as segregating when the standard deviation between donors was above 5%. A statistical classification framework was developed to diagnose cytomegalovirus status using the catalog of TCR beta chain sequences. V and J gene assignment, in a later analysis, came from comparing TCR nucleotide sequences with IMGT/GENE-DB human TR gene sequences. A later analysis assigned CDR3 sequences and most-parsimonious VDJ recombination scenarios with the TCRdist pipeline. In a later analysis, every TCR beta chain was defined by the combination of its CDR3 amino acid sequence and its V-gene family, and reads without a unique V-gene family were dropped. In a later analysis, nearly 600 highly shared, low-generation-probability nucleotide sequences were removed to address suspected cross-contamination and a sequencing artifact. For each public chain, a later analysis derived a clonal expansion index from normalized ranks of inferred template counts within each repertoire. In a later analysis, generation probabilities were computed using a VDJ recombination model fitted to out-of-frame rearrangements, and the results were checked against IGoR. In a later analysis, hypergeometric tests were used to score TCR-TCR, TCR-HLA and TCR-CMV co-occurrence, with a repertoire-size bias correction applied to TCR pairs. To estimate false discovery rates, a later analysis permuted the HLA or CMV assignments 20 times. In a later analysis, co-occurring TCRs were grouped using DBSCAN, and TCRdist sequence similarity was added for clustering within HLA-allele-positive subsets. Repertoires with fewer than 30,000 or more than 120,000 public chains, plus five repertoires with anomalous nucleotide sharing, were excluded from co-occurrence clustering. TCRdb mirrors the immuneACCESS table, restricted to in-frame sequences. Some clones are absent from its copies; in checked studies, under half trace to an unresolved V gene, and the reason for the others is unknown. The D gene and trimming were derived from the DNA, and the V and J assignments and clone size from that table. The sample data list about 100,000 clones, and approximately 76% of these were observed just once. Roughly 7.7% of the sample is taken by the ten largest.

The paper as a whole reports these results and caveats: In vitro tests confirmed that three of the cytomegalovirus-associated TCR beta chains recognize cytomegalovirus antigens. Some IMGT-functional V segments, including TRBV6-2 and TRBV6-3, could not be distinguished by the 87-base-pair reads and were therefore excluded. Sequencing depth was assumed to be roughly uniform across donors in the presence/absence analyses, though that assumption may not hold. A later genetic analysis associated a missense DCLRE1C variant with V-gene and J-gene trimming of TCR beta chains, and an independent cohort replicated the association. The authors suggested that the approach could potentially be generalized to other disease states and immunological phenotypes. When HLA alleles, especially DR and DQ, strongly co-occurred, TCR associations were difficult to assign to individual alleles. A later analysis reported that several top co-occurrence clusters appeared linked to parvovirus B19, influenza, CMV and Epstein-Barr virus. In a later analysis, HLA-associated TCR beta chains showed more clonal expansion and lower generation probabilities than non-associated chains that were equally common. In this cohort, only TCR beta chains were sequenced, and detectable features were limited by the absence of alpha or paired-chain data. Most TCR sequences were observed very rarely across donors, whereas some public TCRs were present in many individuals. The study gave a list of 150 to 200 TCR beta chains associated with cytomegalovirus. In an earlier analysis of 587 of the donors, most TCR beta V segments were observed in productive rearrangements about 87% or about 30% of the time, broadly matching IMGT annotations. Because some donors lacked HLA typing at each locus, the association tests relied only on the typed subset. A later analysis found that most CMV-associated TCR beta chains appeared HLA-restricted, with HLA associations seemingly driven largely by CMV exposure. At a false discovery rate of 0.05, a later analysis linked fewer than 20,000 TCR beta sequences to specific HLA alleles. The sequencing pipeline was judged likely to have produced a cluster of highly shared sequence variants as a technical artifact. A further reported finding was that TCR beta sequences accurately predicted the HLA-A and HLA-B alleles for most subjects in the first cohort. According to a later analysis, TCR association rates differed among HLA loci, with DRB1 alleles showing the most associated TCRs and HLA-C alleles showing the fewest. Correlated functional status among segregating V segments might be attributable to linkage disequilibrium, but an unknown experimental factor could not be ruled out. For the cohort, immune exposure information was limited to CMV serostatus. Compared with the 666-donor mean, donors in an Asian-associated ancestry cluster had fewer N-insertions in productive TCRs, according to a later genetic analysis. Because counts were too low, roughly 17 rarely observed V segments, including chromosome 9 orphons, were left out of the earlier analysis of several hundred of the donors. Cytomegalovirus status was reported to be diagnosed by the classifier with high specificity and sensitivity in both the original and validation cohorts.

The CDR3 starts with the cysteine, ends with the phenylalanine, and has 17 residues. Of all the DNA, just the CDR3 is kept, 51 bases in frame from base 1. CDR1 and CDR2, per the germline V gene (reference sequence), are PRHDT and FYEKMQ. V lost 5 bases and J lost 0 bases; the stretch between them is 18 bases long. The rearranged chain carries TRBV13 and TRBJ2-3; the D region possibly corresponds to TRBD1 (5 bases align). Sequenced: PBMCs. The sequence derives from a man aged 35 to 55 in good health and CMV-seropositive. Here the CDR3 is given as CASSPSLHKGSTDTQYF. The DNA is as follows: TGTGCCAGCAGCCCCTCCCTCCACAAGGGGAGCACAGATACGCAGTATTTT.